This T cell receptor beta chain was retrieved from a study of blood T cell repertoires in COVID-19. Study overall: Acute and convalescent COVID-19 specimens originated in the United States, Italy and Spain. PBMCs, B-cell-depleted T cells, or T cells provided the cDNA or gDNA that made up the material.

CDR1 is SGHTS, CDR2 YDEGEE, per germline. Trimming at V came to 0 bases and at J to 4 bases, leaving 12 bases not matched to a gene. The CDR3 extends over 18 amino acids. The protocol was immunoSEQ multiplex PCR, while the TCRdb copy is restricted to in-frame clones and leaves out a portion. The data hold 230,000 or so clones, with 80% to 90% observed a single time. The V call is TRBV5-8, the J call TRBJ1-3; the match to TRBD1 covers 8 bases. Sequenced: peripheral blood. The sequence came from a man aged 35-49 years with active or convalescent COVID-19. CDR3 nucleotides: TGTGCCAGCAGCTTGGTGGGGGGCCGACAGGGGTACGGAAACACCATATATTTT. This translates into CASSLVGGRQGYGNTIYF.